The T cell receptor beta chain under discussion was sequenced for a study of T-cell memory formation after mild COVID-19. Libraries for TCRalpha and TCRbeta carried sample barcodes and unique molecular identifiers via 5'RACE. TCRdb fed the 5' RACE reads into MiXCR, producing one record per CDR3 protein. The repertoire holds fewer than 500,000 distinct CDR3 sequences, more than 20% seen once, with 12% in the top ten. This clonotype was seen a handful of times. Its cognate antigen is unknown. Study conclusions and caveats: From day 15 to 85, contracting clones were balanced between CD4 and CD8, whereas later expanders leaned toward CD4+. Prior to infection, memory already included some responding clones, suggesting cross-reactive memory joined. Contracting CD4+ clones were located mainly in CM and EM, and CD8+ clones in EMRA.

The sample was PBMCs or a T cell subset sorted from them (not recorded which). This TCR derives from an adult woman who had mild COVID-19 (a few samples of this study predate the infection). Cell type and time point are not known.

The CDR3 sequence is CASSSEGSPYEQYF. In DNA, the CDR3 is TGTGCCAGCAGTTCGGAAGGGTCCCCCTACGAGCAGTACTTC. The V call is TRBV12-3 or TRBV12-4, the J call TRBJ2-7; no definite D call. V was clipped by 4 bases and J by 2 bases, with 12 bases between them. There are 14 residues in the CDR3.